Listed below are T cell receptor beta chains from one sample, sequenced in a study of regulatory and conventional T cells in RAG deficiency. The table came from immunoSEQ multiplex PCR; TCRdb's copy has only in-frame clones and leaves some out. Among fewer than 35,000 clones listed, about 89% were seen once. The same data also went into a second study, on regulatory T cells.

Sequencing used CD8+ T cells sorted from blood. All receptors derive from a human donor in good health. Both conserved end residues are part of each CDR3. D genes are given only for firm matches. Not all rows give a size; the values are once, few, many and, for expanded clones, a class.

size	J	D	V	CDR3	DNA
-	TRBJ1-5	-	TRBV6-1	CASSAGAVSNQPQHF	TGTGCCAGCAGTGCCGGAGCAGTTAGCAATCAGCCCCAGCATTTT
-	TRBJ2-7	TRBD1	TRBV27	CASSTNLDRGPYEQYF	TGTGCCAGCAGTACAAACTTGGACAGGGGCCCCTACGAGCAGTACTTC
-	TRBJ2-7	-	TRBV5-4	CASSLERSSYEQYF	TGTGCCAGCAGCTTGGAGCGGAGCTCCTACGAGCAGTACTTC
-	TRBJ2-7	TRBD1	TRBV2	CASSERDRALYEQYF	TGTGCCAGCAGTGAAAGGGACAGGGCTCTCTACGAGCAGTACTTC
-	TRBJ2-3	-	TRBV5-1	CASSPGTDTDTQYF	TGCGCCAGCAGCCCGGGGACGGACACAGATACGCAGTATTTT
-	TRBJ2-7	-	TRBV10-2	CASSPGSLEQYF	TGCGCCAGCAGTCCAGGATCCCTCGAGCAGTACTTC
-	TRBJ2-7	TRBD1	TRBV5-6	CASSVTGLDISYEQYF	TGTGCCAGCAGCGTGACAGGGCTGGATATCTCCTACGAGCAGTACTTC
-	TRBJ1-6	-	TRBV5-4	CASSLPGSEDSPLHF	TGTGCCAGCAGCTTGCCGGGGAGTGAGGATTCACCCCTCCACTTT
-	TRBJ2-3	TRBD2	TRBV5-1	CASSFRPGGAKEDTQYF	TGCGCCAGCAGCTTCAGGCCCGGGGGGGCAAAAGAAGATACGCAGTATTTT
-	TRBJ1-2	-	TRBV11-2	CASSLGGTYGYTF	TGTGCCAGCAGCTTAGGGGGGACTTATGGCTACACCTTC
-	TRBJ1-1	-	TRBV5-1	CASSSLGPEAFF	TGCGCCAGCAGCTCTTTGGGGCCTGAAGCTTTCTTT
-	TRBJ1-2	-	TRBV7-9	CASSSNPSHTNYGYTF	TGTGCCAGCAGCTCGAACCCCAGTCACACTAACTATGGCTACACCTTC
-	TRBJ2-5	-	TRBV6-1	CASSPGRNQETQYF	TGTGCCAGCAGCCCAGGAAGGAACCAAGAGACCCAGTACTTC
-	TRBJ1-5	-	TRBV6-6	CASTHPTPRDQPQHF	TGTGCCAGCACCCACCCCACCCCTCGGGATCAGCCCCAGCATTTT
-	TRBJ1-4	-	TRBV5-1	CASSLAGGTTNEKLFF	TGCGCCAGCAGCTTGGCCGGCGGCACAACTAATGAAAAACTGTTTTTT
-	TRBJ2-1	TRBD2	TRBV25-1	CASSEWLAGGRYNEQFF	TGTGCCAGCAGTGAGTGGCTAGCGGGAGGACGGTACAATGAGCAGTTCTTC
-	TRBJ2-5	-	TRBV7-9	CASSLERGETQYF	TGTGCCAGCAGCTTAGAGAGGGGAGAGACCCAGTACTTC
-	TRBJ1-2	TRBD1	TRBV6-5	CASRRRQGGNGYTF	TGTGCCAGCAGACGGAGACAGGGTGGTAATGGCTACACCTTC
-	TRBJ1-1	TRBD1	TRBV5-1	CASSRLGTGNTEAFF	TGCGCCAGCAGTCGATTGGGGACAGGGAACACTGAAGCTTTCTTT
-	TRBJ2-3	-	TRBV6-5	CASSYSRGMVTDTQYF	TGTGCCAGCAGTTACTCCCGAGGGATGGTTACAGATACGCAGTATTTT
-	TRBJ1-5	-	TRBV5-8	CASLEGRGSWRNQPQHF	TGTGCCAGCCTGGAGGGGCGGGGGAGTTGGAGGAATCAGCCCCAGCATTTT
-	TRBJ1-5	-	TRBV7-8	CASSLALQPQHF	TGTGCCAGCAGCTTAGCGTTACAGCCCCAGCATTTT
-	TRBJ2-2	-	TRBV7-3	CASSQGAVGSGELFF	TGTGCCAGCAGCCAGGGCGCCGTGGGGTCCGGGGAGCTGTTTTTT
-	TRBJ1-4	-	TRBV30	CAWSVGGSTNEKLFF	TGTGCCTGGAGTGTGGGGGGGAGTACTAATGAAAAACTGTTTTTT
-	TRBJ1-2	-	TRBV5-6	CASSLDGWFPGYENYGYTF	TGTGCCAGCAGCTTGGATGGCTGGTTTCCCGGATACGAGAACTATGGCTACACCTTC
-	TRBJ1-1	-	TRBV21-1	CASSKGPLSHTEAFF	TGTGCCAGCAGCAAGGGACCTCTAAGCCACACTGAAGCTTTCTTT
-	TRBJ2-2	-	TRBV28	CASSEQGRDTGELFF	TGTGCCAGCAGCGAACAGGGTCGTGACACCGGGGAGCTGTTTTTT
-	TRBJ2-1	-	TRBV9	CASSPNIAGLGGNEQFF	TGTGCCAGCAGCCCCAACATCGCGGGGCTCGGTGGTAATGAGCAGTTCTTC
-	TRBJ1-1	TRBD1	TRBV6-1	CASRQGASGTEAFF	TGTGCCAGCAGGCAGGGGGCTTCCGGAACTGAAGCTTTCTTT
-	TRBJ2-7	TRBD1	TRBV29-1	CSARDSLKEQYF	TGCAGCGCCCGGGACAGCTTGAAGGAGCAGTACTTC
once	TRBJ1-1	-	TRBV19	CASSIGENTEAFF	TGTGCCAGTAGTATAGGTGAGAACACTGAAGCTTTCTTT
-	TRBJ1-2	-	TRBV6-1	CASRPPGQRQNGYTF	TGTGCCAGCAGACCTCCCGGACAGAGACAGAATGGCTACACCTTC
once	TRBJ1-2	-	TRBV25-1	CASSVSQAYTF	TGTGCCAGCAGTGTAAGTCAGGCCTACACCTTC
once	TRBJ2-7	-	TRBV29-1	CGGVSDNYEQYF	TGCGGCGGGGTCAGCGATAACTACGAGCAGTACTTC